Reported below is one T cell receptor (beta chain). This entry is derived from a study of cytomegalovirus exposure and HLA in healthy donors. V shed 5 bases, J shed 8 bases, and the junction held 7 bases outside the gene matches. Germline values: CDR1 GTSNPN, CDR2 SVGIG (reference sequence). The CDR3 runs 13 residues. Use of 60 Vbeta and 13 Jbeta primers characterized the PCR. Measured with immunoSEQ multiplex PCR; TCRdb has only the in-frame clones, and not every one. The table includes fewer than 250,000 clones, roughly 70% detected once. The V call is TRBV30, the J call TRBJ1-4; TRBD1 matches at 8 bases. The receptor was derived from a woman aged 25 to 39 in good health and CMV-seronegative. Source material: PBMCs. The CDR3 reads CAWDGQGREKLFF. In DNA, the CDR3 is TGTGCCTGGGACGGACAGGGCAGAGAAAAACTGTTTTTT.